The clone carrying this TCR beta chain was recorded only once. Its antigen is currently unknown. This entry comes from a study of cytotoxic CD8 clonotypes in ibrutinib-treated CLL. Study-wide results and limits: The clonality rise at ibrutinib response reflected private clonotype expansion.

The repertoire was sequenced with immunoSEQ multiplex PCR; TCRdb's copy has only in-frame clones and lacks some. Of around 310,000 clones listed, just under 80% were seen once; the top ten hold roughly 6.3%. Trimming left V 5 bases short and J 5 bases short, with 17 bases between. Per the germline V gene, CDR1 is MNHEY and CDR2 is SMNVEV (reference sequence). The CDR3 length is 15 residues. The sequencing here drew on PBMCs, taken before ibrutinib treatment. The V call is TRBV27, the J call TRBJ2-3, with TRBD1 as a possible D gene (6 bases). This TCR came from a human donor with chronic lymphocytic leukemia. This CDR3 reads CASSTPRDIRDTQYF. The CDR3 DNA is TGTGCCAGCAGTACACCCCGGGACATTAGAGATACGCAGTATTTT.